A selection of T cell receptor beta chains follows, all from one sample in a study of cytomegalovirus exposure and HLA in healthy donors. Produced via immunoSEQ multiplex PCR; TCRdb's table is partial and in-frame only. The sample includes some 120,000 clones, 55% to 75% of them seen just once. Sample: PBMCs. The receptors derive from a woman between 40 and 50 years old in good health and CMV-seropositive. CDR3s include the opening cysteine and the closing phenylalanine or tryptophan. Each record gives: V gene, D gene, clone size, J gene, CDR3 protein, CDR3 DNA. D genes are given only for firm matches. Expanded clones get a size class; other rows say once, few or many, or leave the size out.

>TRBV9|TRBD2|NA|TRBJ2-7
CASSVASGGLYEQYF
TGTGCCAGCAGCGTAGCCAGCGGGGGTCTCTACGAGCAGTACTTC
>TRBV10-2|NA|few|TRBJ2-2
CASSRKTLAGELFF
TGCGCCAGCAGCAGGAAAACACTTGCCGGGGAGCTGTTTTTT
>TRBV4-3|NA|NA|TRBJ2-3
CASSQAGGDTQYF
TGCGCCAGCAGCCAGGCGGGTGGAGATACGCAGTATTTT
>TRBV9|NA|few|TRBJ1-4
CASSVDHRANEKLFF
TGTGCCAGCAGCGTAGATCACCGGGCTAATGAAAAACTGTTTTTT
>TRBV6-4|NA|few|TRBJ1-6
CASSDSPGSNNSPLHF
TGTGCCAGCAGTGACTCTCCGGGGAGTAATAATTCACCCCTCCACTTT
>TRBV7-9|TRBD1|NA|TRBJ2-1
CASSLGQSDKIF
TGTGCCAGCAGCCTGGGACAGAGCGATAAGATCTTC
>TRBV20-1|TRBD1|NA|TRBJ1-1
CSARGQGEAFF
TGCAGTGCTAGGGGACAGGGTGAAGCTTTCTTT
>TRBV6-6|NA|NA|TRBJ1-2
CASSFRDGGYTF
TGTGCCAGCAGCTTCAGGGATGGTGGCTACACCTTC
>TRBV18|NA|few|TRBJ1-5
CASSPRQGPEEPQHF
TGTGCCAGCTCACCACGGCAGGGGCCCGAGGAGCCCCAGCATTTT
>TRBV2|NA|NA|TRBJ1-5
CASSGQGRGSNQPQHF
TGTGCCAGCAGTGGGCAGGGGAGGGGTAGCAATCAGCCCCAGCATTTT
>TRBV7-9|NA|NA|TRBJ1-1
CASSLVLRNTEAFF
TGTGCCAGCAGCTTAGTGCTCAGGAACACTGAAGCTTTCTTT
>TRBV7-2|NA|NA|TRBJ2-2
CASSLEPSTNTGELFF
TGTGCCAGCAGCTTAGAGCCTAGCACTAACACCGGGGAGCTGTTTTTT
>TRBV20-1|NA|few|TRBJ2-3
CSATSGYTQYF
TGCAGTGCCACGTCCGGGTATACGCAGTATTTT
>TRBV18|TRBD1|NA|TRBJ2-5
CASSLDREETQYF
TGTGCCAGCTCACTAGACAGGGAAGAGACCCAGTACTTC
>TRBV27|NA|NA|TRBJ1-1
CASSLLPENTEAFF
TGTGCCAGCAGTTTATTACCAGAAAACACTGAAGCTTTCTTT
>TRBV7-6|NA|NA|TRBJ1-1
CASRSEEVWTEAFF
TGTGCCAGCCGCTCCGAGGAGGTATGGACTGAAGCTTTCTTT
>TRBV5-3|TRBD1|few|TRBJ2-7
CARSGEDRGYSYEQYF
TGTGCCAGAAGCGGAGAGGACAGGGGGTATTCCTACGAGCAGTACTTC
>TRBV7-2|TRBD1|NA|TRBJ2-5
CASSYNRGQETQYF
TGTGCCAGCAGCTACAACAGGGGGCAAGAGACCCAGTACTTC
>TRBV19|NA|NA|TRBJ1-2
CASTVVAGYGYTF
TGTGCCAGTACGGTTGTGGCAGGATATGGCTACACCTTC
>TRBV7-3|NA|once|TRBJ2-1
CASSLSNEVYNEQFF
TGTGCCAGCAGCCTTTCTAACGAAGTCTACAATGAGCAGTTCTTC
>TRBV2|TRBD1|NA|TRBJ2-7
CASRRAGGEQYF
TGTGCCAGCAGGAGGGCAGGGGGAGAGCAGTACTTC
>TRBV7-3|TRBD1|few|TRBJ1-1
CASSLRQGTEAFF
TGTGCCAGCAGCTTAAGACAGGGCACTGAAGCTTTCTTT